This T cell receptor (beta chain) was documented in a study of T cell responses to AZD1222 COVID-19 vaccine. Study-wide context: Second-dose intervals of approximately 4 or approximately 12 weeks were pooled. Whole-study findings and limits: Across the whole spike, CD4 TCRs peaked at regions 160-218 and 743-854. Researchers took repertoire samples only after the peak T cell response had come. Increased Spike-specific TCR breadth and depth were observed after two AZD1222 doses.

Worth noting for this clone: Its target is not known.

CDR3 length equals 17 residues. Trimming took off 5 bases at V and 0 bases at J, with 16 bases between the two ends. The germline CDR1 and CDR2 sequences are SGHTA and FQGTGA. Measured with immunoSEQ multiplex PCR; TCRdb has only the in-frame clones, and not every one. The sample has about 180,000 clones; 88% are singletons. The chain recombines TRBV7-3 with TRBJ2-2; TRBD1 might be the D (5 bases). This TCR derives from an adult in good health. This sample comprised peripheral blood, obtained on day 0 of AZD1222 vaccination. The CDR3 sequence is CASSAGLGPANTGELFF. Written as DNA, the CDR3 is TGTGCCAGCAGCGCAGGCTTGGGGCCCGCGAACACCGGGGAGCTGTTTTTT.